This T cell receptor beta chain was sequenced for a study of shared clonotypes between healthy human individuals. Across the whole study: Researchers assigned three CD4 naive, three CD4 memory, two CD8 naive and one CD8 memory plate to each donor.

Clones were read by immunoSEQ multiplex PCR, and TCRdb kept only the in-frame ones, dropping some. The sample carries 2 million to 2.5 million clones, around 90% recorded once. Points on this clone: This CDR3 is also generated by other DNA sequences in the sample.

All donors were healthy HIV-negative adults lacking recent acute infections or vaccinations. The CDR3 totals 13 residues. The germline V gene has CDR1 LNHDA and CDR2 SQIVND (reference sequence). J lost 4 bases, V lost 5 bases, and 4 bases had no gene match. What was sequenced was naive CD4+ T cells from PBMCs. Indicated subset: CD45RA+ positively selected. The chain couples TRBV19 to TRBJ1-2; 7 bases fit TRBD1. This receptor was taken from a young man in good health. Some clones in this sample may be carry-over from other donors' samples. For the CDR3, the DNA is TGTGCCAGTAGTCGGGACAGTCTCTATGGCTACACCTTC. This gives the protein CASSRDSLYGYTF.